This record looks at one TCR beta chain sequence and its context. The antigen remains unidentified. The PCR used 60 Vbeta and 13 Jbeta primers. Libraries were prepared by immunoSEQ multiplex PCR; TCRdb keeps only in-frame clonotypes and omits some of them. This sample yields 150,000 to 200,000 clones, of which over 60% are seen a single time; around 0.98% belongs to the top ten. These data originate in a study of cytomegalovirus exposure and HLA in healthy donors. General study points: The study flagged 150 to 200 TCR beta chains as cytomegalovirus-associated. Most CMV-associated TCR beta chains were later found to appear HLA-restricted.

V was pared by 0 bases and J by 7 bases, with 4 bases of the junction left unmatched. The CDR3 runs 16 residues. The germline gives CDR1 LNHDA, CDR2 SQIVND (reference sequence). The origin of this receptor is a woman aged 45-65 years in good health and CMV-seropositive. V gene TRBV19 combines with J gene TRBJ1-5; 12 bases fit TRBD1. The sequenced material came from PBMCs. The CDR3, as DNA: TGTGCCAGTAGTATAGAGGGACAGGGGGCTGGACAGCCCCAGCATTTT. Translating it yields CASSIEGQGAGQPQHF.